These 9 T cell receptor beta chains came from one sample sequenced in a study of blood T cell repertoires in COVID-19. The method was immunoSEQ multiplex PCR; TCRdb's version includes in-frame clones alone and lacks a portion of them. Among about 280,000 clones listed, roughly 86% were seen once. Material for sequencing was PBMCs or T cells enriched from blood (not recorded which). These receptor sequences come from a woman aged 55-69 years who had recovered from COVID-19.

The chain has TRBV7-9 and TRBJ2-2, with D possibly TRBD2 on 5 matching bases. The CDR3 contains 14 residues. Trimming shortened V by 5 bases and J by 3 bases, and 10 bases separated the two germline ends. The germline V gene encodes CDR1 SEHNR and CDR2 FQNEAQ (reference sequence). CDR3 DNA sequence: TGTGCCAGCAGCCGGGGTTCCGACACCGGGGAGCTGTTTTTT. It encodes CASSRGSDTGELFF.

The chain couples TRBV15 to TRBJ1-3; D perhaps matches TRBD1 (5 bases). V dropped 3 bases and J dropped 6 bases, with 12 bases sitting between them. The CDR3 runs 14 residues. Germline loops: CDR1 LNHNV, CDR2 YYDKDF (reference sequence). This CDR3 reads CATSSFRGENTIYF. In DNA, the CDR3 is TGTGCCACCAGCAGTTTCCGGGGGGAAAACACCATATATTTT.

The V gene is TRBV5-4, the J gene TRBJ2-1; perhaps TRBD2 as D (6 bases). The germline V gene encodes CDR1 SGHNT and CDR2 YYREEE (reference sequence). This CDR3 contains 16 residues. Trimming stripped 6 bases from V and 4 bases from J, with 20 bases between. CDR3 bases: TGTGCCAGCACCCTGCGGGGTGGTGGGCGGTACAATGAGCAGTTCTTC. Translating it yields CASTLRGGGRYNEQFF.

The chain links TRBV5-1 to TRBJ2-5, with D possibly being TRBD2 (6 bases). Trimming removed 2 bases from V and 2 bases from J, with 10 bases in between. The CDR3 is 14 amino acids. Per the germline V gene, CDR1 is SGHRS and CDR2 is YFSETQ. In DNA, the CDR3 is TGCGCCAGCAGCTTTGGGACTGGACAAGAGACCCAGTACTTC. It codes for CASSFGTGQETQYF.

J is TRBJ1-2 and V is TRBV5-1, with D possibly matching TRBD1 (5 bases). Germline CDR1 and CDR2: SGHRS and YFSETQ. V was trimmed by 1 base and J by 2 bases, leaving 9 bases between them. The CDR3 length is 14 residues. The CDR3 loop reads CASSLTSGNYGYTF. As DNA, the CDR3 is TGCGCCAGCAGCTTGACGTCAGGGAACTATGGCTACACCTTC.

The chain has TRBV2 and TRBJ2-7; 7 nucleotides line up with TRBD1. The CDR3 runs to 15 residues. V dropped 7 bases and J dropped 0; count of bases not matched to a gene: 9. Germline loops: CDR1 SNHLY, CDR2 FYNNEI. CDR3 coding DNA: TGTGCCAGCATACCGGGACAGCAAAGCTCCTACGAGCAGTACTTC. This encodes CASIPGQQSSYEQYF.

This clone came up a few times. The V call is TRBV12-3 or TRBV12-4, the J call TRBJ1-6; D possibly corresponds to TRBD1 (5 bases). This CDR3 spans 13 amino acids. Trimming removed 1 base from V and 11 bases from J, with 9 bases in between. CDR3 sequence (DNA): TGTGCCAGCAGTTTAGGTCAGGGCACACCCCTCCACTTT. Protein product: CASSLGQGTPLHF.

The chain links TRBV27 to TRBJ1-1, with TRBD1 matching 9 bases. V lost 10 bases and J lost 7; bases outside the gene matches: 10. Germline CDR1 MNHEY, CDR2 SMNVEV (reference sequence). This CDR3 spans 13 amino acids. CDR3 sequence reads: CAISDRGGSEAFF. CDR3 DNA sequence: TGTGCCATTTCGGACAGGGGCGGAAGTGAAGCTTTCTTT.

The chain couples TRBV14 to TRBJ1-3; D not resolved. The CDR3 has 15 amino acids. Germline V gene data show CDR1 as SGHDN and CDR2 as FVKESK. The germline V and J ends were trimmed by 3 bases and 4 bases, with 13 bases remaining between them. CDR3 bases: TGTGCCAGCAGCCATTTTGACGGGAAAGGAAACACCATATATTTT. Translated, it gives CASSHFDGKGNTIYF.